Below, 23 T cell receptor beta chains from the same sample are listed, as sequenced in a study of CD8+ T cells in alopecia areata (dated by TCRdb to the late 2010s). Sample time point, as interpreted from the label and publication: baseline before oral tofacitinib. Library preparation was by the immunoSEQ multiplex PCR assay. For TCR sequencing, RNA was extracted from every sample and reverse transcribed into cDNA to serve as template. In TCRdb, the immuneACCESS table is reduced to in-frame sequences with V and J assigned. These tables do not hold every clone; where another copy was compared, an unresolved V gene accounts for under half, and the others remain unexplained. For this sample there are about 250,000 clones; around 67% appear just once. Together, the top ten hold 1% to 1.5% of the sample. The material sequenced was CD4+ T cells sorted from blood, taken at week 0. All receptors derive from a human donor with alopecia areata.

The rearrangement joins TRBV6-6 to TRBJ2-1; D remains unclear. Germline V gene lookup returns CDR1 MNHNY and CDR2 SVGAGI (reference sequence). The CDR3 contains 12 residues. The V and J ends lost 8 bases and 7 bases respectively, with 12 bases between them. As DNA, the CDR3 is TGTGCCAGCGGATTATTAGCAAATGAGCAGTTCTTC. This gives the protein CASGLLANEQFF.

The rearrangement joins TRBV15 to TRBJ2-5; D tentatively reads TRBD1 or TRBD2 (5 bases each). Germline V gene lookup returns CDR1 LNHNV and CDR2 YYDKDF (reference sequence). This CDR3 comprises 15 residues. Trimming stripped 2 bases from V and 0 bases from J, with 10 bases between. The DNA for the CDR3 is TGTGCCACCAGCAGATCACCGGGACACCAAGAGACCCAGTACTTC. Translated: CATSRSPGHQETQYF.

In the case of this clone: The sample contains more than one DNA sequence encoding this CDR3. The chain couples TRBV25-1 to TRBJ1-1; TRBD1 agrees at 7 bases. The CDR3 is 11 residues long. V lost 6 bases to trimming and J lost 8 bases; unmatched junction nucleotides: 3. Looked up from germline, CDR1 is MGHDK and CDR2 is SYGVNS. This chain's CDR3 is CASRGQTEAFF. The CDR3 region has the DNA TGTGCCAGCAGGGGACAGACCGAAGCTTTCTTT.

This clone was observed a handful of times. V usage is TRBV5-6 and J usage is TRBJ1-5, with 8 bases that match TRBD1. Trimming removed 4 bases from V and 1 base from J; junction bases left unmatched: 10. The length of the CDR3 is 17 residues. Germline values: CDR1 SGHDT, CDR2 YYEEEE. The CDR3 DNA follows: TGTGCCAGCAGCCGTAGAACCGCAGGGGGCAGCAATCAGCCCCAGCATTTT. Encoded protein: CASSRRTAGGSNQPQHF. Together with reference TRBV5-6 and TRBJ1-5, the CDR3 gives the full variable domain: DAGVTQSPTHLIKTRGQQVTLRCSPKSGHDTVSWYQQALGQGPQFIFQYYEEEERQRGNFPDRFSGHQFPNYSSELNVNALLLGDSALYLCASSRRTAGGSNQPQHFGDGTRLSIL.

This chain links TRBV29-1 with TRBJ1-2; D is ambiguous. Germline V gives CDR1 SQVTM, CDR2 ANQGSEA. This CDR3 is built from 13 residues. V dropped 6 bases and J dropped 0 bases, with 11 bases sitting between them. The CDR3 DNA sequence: TGCAGCGTGCCCCGACTGACTAACTATGGCTACACCTTC. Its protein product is CSVPRLTNYGYTF.

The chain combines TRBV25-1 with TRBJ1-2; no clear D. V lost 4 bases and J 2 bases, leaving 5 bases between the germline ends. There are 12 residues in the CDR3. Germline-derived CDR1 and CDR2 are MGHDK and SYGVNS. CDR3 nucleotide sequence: TGTGCCAGCAGTGGGGTCAACTATGGCTACACCTTC. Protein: CASSGVNYGYTF.

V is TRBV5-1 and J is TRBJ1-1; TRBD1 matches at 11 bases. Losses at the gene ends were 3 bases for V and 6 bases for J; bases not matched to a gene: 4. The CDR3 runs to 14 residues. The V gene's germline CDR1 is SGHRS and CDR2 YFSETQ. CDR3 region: CASSSGQGAAEAFF. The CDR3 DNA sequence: TGCGCCAGCAGCTCAGGACAGGGGGCCGCTGAAGCTTTCTTT.

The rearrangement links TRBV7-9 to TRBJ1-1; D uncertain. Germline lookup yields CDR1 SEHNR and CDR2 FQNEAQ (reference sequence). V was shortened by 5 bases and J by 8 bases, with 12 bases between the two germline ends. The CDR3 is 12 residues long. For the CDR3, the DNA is TGTGCCAGCAGCCTGGAACGCAACGAAGCTTTCTTT. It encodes CASSLERNEAFF.

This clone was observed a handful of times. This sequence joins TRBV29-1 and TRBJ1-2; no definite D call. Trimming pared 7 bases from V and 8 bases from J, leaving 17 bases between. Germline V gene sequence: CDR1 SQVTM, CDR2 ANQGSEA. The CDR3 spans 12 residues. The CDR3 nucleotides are TGCAGCGCCGGAAACCTGGCACAGGGCTACACCTTC. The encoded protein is CSAGNLAQGYTF.

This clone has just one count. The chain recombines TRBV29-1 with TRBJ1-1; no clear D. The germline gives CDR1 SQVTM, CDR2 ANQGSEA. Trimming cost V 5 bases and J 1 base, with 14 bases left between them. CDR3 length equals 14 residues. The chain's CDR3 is CSVREKPGNTEAFF. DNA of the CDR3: TGCAGCGTTCGAGAGAAACCGGGGAACACTGAAGCTTTCTTT.

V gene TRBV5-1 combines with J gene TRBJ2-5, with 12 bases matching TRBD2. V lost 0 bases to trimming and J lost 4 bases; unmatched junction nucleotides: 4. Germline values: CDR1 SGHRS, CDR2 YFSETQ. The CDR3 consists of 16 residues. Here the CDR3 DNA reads TGCGCCAGCAGCTTGGAACCTAGCGGGGGGGCAGAGACCCAGTACTTC. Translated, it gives CASSLEPSGGAETQYF.

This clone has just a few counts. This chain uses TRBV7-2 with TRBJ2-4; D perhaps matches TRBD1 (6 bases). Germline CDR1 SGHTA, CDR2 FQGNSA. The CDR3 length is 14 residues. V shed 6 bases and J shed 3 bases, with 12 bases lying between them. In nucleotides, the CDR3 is TGTGCCAGCAGTCACACAGGGAGCAAAAACATTCAGTACTTC. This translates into CASSHTGSKNIQYF.

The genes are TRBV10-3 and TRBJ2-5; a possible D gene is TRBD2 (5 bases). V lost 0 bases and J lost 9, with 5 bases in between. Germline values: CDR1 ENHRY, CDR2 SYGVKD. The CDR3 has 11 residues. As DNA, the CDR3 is TGTGCCATCAGTGAGTCGGAGGCCCAGTACTTC. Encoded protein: CAISESEAQYF.

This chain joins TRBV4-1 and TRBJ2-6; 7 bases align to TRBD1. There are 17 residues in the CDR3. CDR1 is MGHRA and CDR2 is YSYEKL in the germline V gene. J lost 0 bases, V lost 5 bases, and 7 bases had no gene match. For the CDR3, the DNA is TGCGCCAGCAGCACGGGACAGTCTGCCTCTGGGGCCAACGTCCTGACTTTC. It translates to CASSTGQSASGANVLTF.

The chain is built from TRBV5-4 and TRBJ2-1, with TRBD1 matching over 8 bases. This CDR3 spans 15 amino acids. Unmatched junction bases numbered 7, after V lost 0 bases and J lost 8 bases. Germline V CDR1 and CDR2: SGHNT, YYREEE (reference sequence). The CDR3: CASSLGQGLSDEQFF. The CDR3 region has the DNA TGTGCCAGCAGCTTGGGACAGGGGCTCTCAGATGAGCAGTTCTTC. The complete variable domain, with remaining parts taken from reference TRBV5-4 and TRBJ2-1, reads ETGVTQSPTHLIKTRGQQVTLRCSSQSGHNTVSWYQQALGQGPQFIFQYYREEENGRGNFPPRFSGLQFPNYSSELNVNALELDDSALYLCASSLGQGLSDEQFFGPGTRLTVL.

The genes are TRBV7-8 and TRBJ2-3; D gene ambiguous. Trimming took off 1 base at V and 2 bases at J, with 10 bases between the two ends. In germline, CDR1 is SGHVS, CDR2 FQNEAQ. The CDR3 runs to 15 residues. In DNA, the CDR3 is TGTGCCAGCAGCTTAGTCGATCTGTCCACAGATACGCAGTATTTT. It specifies CASSLVDLSTDTQYF.

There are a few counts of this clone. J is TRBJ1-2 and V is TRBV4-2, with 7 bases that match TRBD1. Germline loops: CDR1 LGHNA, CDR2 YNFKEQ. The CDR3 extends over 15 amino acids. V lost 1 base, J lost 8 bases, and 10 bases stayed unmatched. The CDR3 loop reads CASSQVQEGARGYTF. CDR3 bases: TGTGCCAGCAGCCAAGTCCAGGAGGGGGCGAGGGGCTACACCTTC.

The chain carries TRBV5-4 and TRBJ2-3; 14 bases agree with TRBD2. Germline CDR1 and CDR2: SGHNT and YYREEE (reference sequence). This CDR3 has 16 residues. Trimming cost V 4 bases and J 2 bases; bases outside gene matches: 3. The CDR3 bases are TGTGCCAGCAGCCTGGGACTAGCGGGGGCCACAGATACGCAGTATTTT. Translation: CASSLGLAGATDTQYF.

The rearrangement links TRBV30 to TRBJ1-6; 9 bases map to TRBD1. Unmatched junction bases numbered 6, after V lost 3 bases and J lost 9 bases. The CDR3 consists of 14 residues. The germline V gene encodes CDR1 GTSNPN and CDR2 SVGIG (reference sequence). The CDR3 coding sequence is TGTGCCTGGAGCGGACAGGGGACAGGTTCACCCCTCCACTTT. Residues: CAWSGQGTGSPLHF.

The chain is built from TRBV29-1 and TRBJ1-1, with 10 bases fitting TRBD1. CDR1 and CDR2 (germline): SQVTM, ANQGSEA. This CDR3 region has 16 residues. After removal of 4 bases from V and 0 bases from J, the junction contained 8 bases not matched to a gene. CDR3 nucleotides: TGCAGCGTTGCGGGGAGACAGGGGGCCCTGAACACTGAAGCTTTCTTT. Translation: CSVAGRQGALNTEAFF.

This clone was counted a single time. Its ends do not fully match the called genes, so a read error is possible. CDR3 bases: TGTGGAGCTAGCGGGGGGTCCGAGACCCAGTACTTC. Translation: CGASGGSETQYF. The chain employs TRBV29-1 and TRBJ2-5, with TRBD2 matching 11 bases. The CDR3 loop spans 12 amino acids. CDR1 is SQVTM and CDR2 is ANQGSEA in the germline V gene.

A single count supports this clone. CDR3 DNA sequence: TGTGCCAGCACCTACACCGGGAATCAGCCCCAGCATTTT. It yields the protein CASTYTGNQPQHF. J is TRBJ1-5 and V is TRBV6-6; D call uncertain. This CDR3 is 13 amino acids long. The germline V and J ends were trimmed by 7 bases and 4 bases, with 11 bases remaining between them. Germline CDR1 and CDR2: MNHNY and SVGAGI (reference sequence).

CDR3 residues: CAIRIDRRTDTQYF. Written as DNA, the CDR3 is TGTGCCATCAGAATAGACCGACGCACAGATACGCAGTATTTT. V is TRBV10-3 and J is TRBJ2-3; D is undetermined. CDR1 ENHRY and CDR2 SYGVKD come from the germline V gene. This CDR3 spans 14 amino acids. V lost 6 bases, J lost 1 base, and 11 bases lay in between.